The entry below gives a single T cell receptor beta chain sequence along with its context. The target of this receptor is not known. Per-nucleotide qualities are absent, and no much larger clonotype sits a single base away. The V end gives up 6 bases and the J end 0 bases, leaving 4 bases in the junction not matched to a gene. Per the germline V gene, SNHLY is the CDR1 and FYNNEI is the CDR2. The cysteine opens and the phenylalanine closes a CDR3 of 15 amino acids. Only CDR3 DNA is held: 45 bases, read in frame from base 1. This record comes from a study of blood T cell repertoires in COVID-19 (dated by TCRdb to 2019 to 2021). For the study in its entirety: Samples from collaborators originated in the United States, Italy and Spain and spanned both the acute and convalescent phases of COVID-19. The material from the prospective study consisted of cDNA or gDNA derived from T cells, B-cell-depleted T cells, or PBMCs. Deeply sampled blood TCRbeta repertoires from subjects exposed to, actively infected with, or recovered from COVID-19 were included in the dataset. The repertoires were released in a freely available public database intended as a resource for research on the immune response to SARS-CoV-2. The samples were drawn from two sources: the first 160 participants of the ongoing ImmuneRACE study, and about 1,300 subjects contributed by 6 global collaborators. The sample metadata nearly always contained a de-identified subject ID, COVID-19 status, age in years and sex. Where available, HLA class I and class II types were obtained from metadata supplied by the sample provider rather than from assay-based typing.

A second Seattle source provided samples from volunteer blood donors who had recovered from COVID-19. Collaborating institutions collected whole blood in K2EDTA tubes following their own protocols. Collaborator samples were shipped for TCRbeta analysis as frozen whole blood, isolated PBMCs, or DNA extracted from either sample type. Points the paper makes about the study in general: How much clinical and demographic metadata was included differed by source and by participant, and the metadata was provided uncurated.

TCRbeta CDR3 regions were amplified from genomic DNA by means of the immunoSEQ Assay, a bias-controlled multiplex PCR. The paper's processing steps were these. Nucleated cell counts per sample were estimated from amplification of reference gene primers within the assay. To quantify the absolute abundance of each unique TCRbeta CDR3 rearrangement, sequence reads were collapsed and filtered. For each sample, productive Simpson clonality was calculated as the square root of Simpson's diversity index across productive rearrangements. Sourced from immuneACCESS, this table was stored by TCRdb with only in-frame sequences that have V and J called. A share of the clones is absent; for the studies checked, an unresolved V gene accounts for under half, and the remainder has no known explanation. V, J and clone size reflect that table, while D and trimming were determined from the DNA. The sample profile shows about 280,000 clones; roughly nine tenths of them were found once. 0.94% of the sample lies in the top ten.

The TCR comes from a woman aged 40 to 50 who had recovered from COVID-19. Sequenced sample: peripheral blood. The chain joins TRBV2 to TRBJ2-2; 7 bases in between match TRBD2. Read as DNA, the sequence is TGTGCCAGCAGAAGAAGCGGGGCGAACACCGGGGAGCTGTTTTTT. Its protein reads: CASRRSGANTGELFF.